This T cell receptor (beta chain) was sequenced during a study of blood T cell repertoires in COVID-19. Study summary: Samples representing acute and convalescent COVID-19 were sourced from the United States, Italy and Spain.

Symptom resolution, clearance, or two negative PCRs marked donors in Cohort 3 as recovered. Repertoires were generated with immunoSEQ multiplex PCR, while TCRdb's copy carries only in-frame clones and drops some. The sample includes about 400,000 clones, roughly 91% of them seen just once. Germline V lookup: CDR1 SGHTS, CDR2 YDEGEE. Unmatched junction bases numbered 14, after V lost 6 bases and J lost 4 bases. The CDR3 is made up of 16 amino acids. The TCR comes from a woman aged 25 to 39 who had recovered from COVID-19. The chain combines TRBV5-8 with TRBJ2-5, with TRBD2 matching over 8 bases. Sequencing was carried out using PBMCs or T cells enriched from blood (not recorded which). The CDR3 DNA follows: TGTGCCAGCATCCACTGGGCGGGGGGCCTCAGAGAGACCCAGTACTTC. Its protein is CASIHWAGGLRETQYF.